Below, 11 T cell receptor beta chains from the same sample are listed, as sequenced in a study of PD-1 blockade in classical Hodgkin lymphoma. The assay was immunoSEQ multiplex PCR, and TCRdb's table has in-frame clones only and misses some. Of about 110,000 clones detected, 89% appear once; the ten largest clones hold 15% to 20%. All the patients suffered relapse after autologous stem cell transplantation, and brentuximab vedotin exposure differed. Sequencing was performed on peripheral blood mononuclear cells (PBMCs), taken before the second cycle of nivolumab. The receptor source for this set is a human donor with classical Hodgkin lymphoma.

J is TRBJ2-7 and V is TRBV19; a possible D gene is TRBD2 (6 bases). Trimming stripped 9 bases from V and 3 bases from J, with 15 bases between. Germline CDR1 is LNHDA and CDR2 is SQIVND (reference sequence). The CDR3 totals 13 residues. This CDR3 reads CASWQGGYYEQYF. DNA for the CDR3: TGTGCCAGCTGGCAGGGAGGTTACTACGAGCAGTACTTC.

The V and J genes are TRBV7-9 and TRBJ1-1; D remains unclear. The CDR3 loop spans 12 amino acids. Germline V gene data show CDR1 as SEHNR and CDR2 as FQNEAQ (reference sequence). V was cut by 1 base and J by 7 bases, with 7 bases left in between. CDR3 nucleotide sequence: TGTGCCAGCAGCTTAGAGGGAGTTGAAGCTTTCTTT. It translates to CASSLEGVEAFF.

The chain recombines TRBV10-3 with TRBJ1-2, with D possibly TRBD1 on 6 matching bases. Germline V gene sequence: CDR1 ENHRY, CDR2 SYGVKD. Trimming pared 2 bases from V and 7 bases from J, leaving 11 bases between. The CDR3 runs 13 residues. The chain's CDR3 is CAISEETGSGYTF. CDR3 DNA sequence: TGTGCCATCAGTGAGGAAACAGGGTCTGGCTACACCTTC.

This chain connects TRBV6-5 to TRBJ2-7; the D is unclear. Per germline, CDR1 MNHEY and CDR2 SVGAGI. The CDR3 is made up of 12 amino acids. V was clipped by 6 bases and J by 3 bases, with 9 bases between them. The CDR3, as DNA: TGTGCCAGCAGCGACACTAACTACGAGCAGTACTTC. Its translation is CASSDTNYEQYF.

This clone was counted between two and nine times. The gene calls are TRBV5-5 and TRBJ2-2; tentatively, D is TRBD1 or TRBD2 (5 bases each). V dropped 4 bases and J dropped 4 bases, with 17 bases sitting between them. CDR1 and CDR2 from the germline V gene are SGHKS and YYEKEE (reference sequence). The CDR3 is made up of 16 amino acids. CDR3 coding DNA: TGTGCCAGCAGCGTCTCCGGGACCCTACTCACCGGGGAGCTGTTTTTT. This gives the protein CASSVSGTLLTGELFF.

A few counts support this clone. This chain joins TRBV7-9 and TRBJ2-7; 9 nucleotides line up with TRBD2. Per germline, CDR1 SEHNR and CDR2 FQNEAQ (reference sequence). With V trimmed by 2 bases and J by 1 base, 0 bases remained unmatched. The CDR3 has 14 amino acids. CDR3 residues: CASSLLAGSYEQYF. In DNA form, the CDR3 reads TGTGCCAGCAGCTTACTAGCGGGATCCTACGAGCAGTACTTC.

As DNA, the CDR3 is TGTGCCACCGGACTAGCGGACGAGCAGTACTTC. Residues: CATGLADEQYF. The chain has TRBV27 and TRBJ2-7; 10 bases are a match to TRBD2. This CDR3 comprises 11 residues. Germline V gene data show CDR1 as MNHEY and CDR2 as SMNVEV (reference sequence). J lost 5 bases, V lost 10 bases, and 2 bases had no gene match.

This clone was seen just once. This chain connects TRBV27 to TRBJ1-5; 7 bases match TRBD1. Germline loops: CDR1 MNHEY, CDR2 SMNVEV (reference sequence). After removal of 5 bases from V and 2 bases from J, the junction contained 3 bases not matched to a gene. The CDR3 is 14 residues long. The CDR3 nucleotides are TGTGCCAGCAGTACCGGGACAGGCAATCAGCCCCAGCATTTT. This codes for CASSTGTGNQPQHF.

The chain recombines TRBV15 with TRBJ1-5, with D uncertain. V was shortened by 6 bases and J by 4 bases, with 19 bases between the two germline ends. Germline CDR1 reads LNHNV; CDR2 reads YYDKDF (reference sequence). The CDR3 sequence is 16 residues long. For the CDR3, the DNA is TGTGCCACCAGATTCTCGAAGCGGGGAGGTAATCAGCCCCAGCATTTT. Its protein product is CATRFSKRGGNQPQHF.

The V gene is TRBV28, the J gene TRBJ2-7; 7 nucleotides agree with TRBD1. CDR3 length equals 13 residues. Germline trimming cut 8 bases from V and 4 bases from J; bases unmatched to any gene: 8. Germline-derived CDR1 and CDR2 are MDHEN and SYDVKM. CDR3 loop: CASAGTADYEQYF. The CDR3 DNA reads TGTGCCAGCGCCGGGACAGCCGATTACGAGCAGTACTTC.

The genes are TRBV18 and TRBJ2-7, with 7 bases that match TRBD1. The germline CDR1 and CDR2 sequences are KGHSH and LQKENI. V lost 4 bases and J lost 4; bases outside the gene matches: 10. CDR3 length: 15 amino acids. CDR3 protein: CASSLSGQDEYEQYF. The CDR3 DNA follows: TGTGCCAGCTCACTAAGTGGACAGGACGAATACGAGCAGTACTTC.